Each of the 4 T cell receptor beta chains below was sequenced from the same sample in a study of blood T cell repertoires in COVID-19. Measured with immunoSEQ multiplex PCR; TCRdb has only the in-frame clones, and not every one. The sample lists approximately 260,000 clones; 65% to 85% were seen once. The sample taken for sequencing was peripheral blood. The receptors shown here come from a middle-aged woman with active or convalescent COVID-19.

The rearrangement joins TRBV18 to TRBJ1-4; 9 nucleotides agree with TRBD1. The germline gives CDR1 KGHSH, CDR2 LQKENI. CDR3 length: 15 residues. V lost 6 bases, J lost 8 bases, and 10 bases stayed unmatched. CDR3 loop: CASSRDGTGPEKLFF. As DNA, the CDR3 is TGTGCCAGCTCCCGGGACGGGACAGGGCCCGAAAAACTGTTTTTT.

The chain uses TRBV6-5 and TRBJ1-2; 7 bases map to TRBD1. The germline V gene has CDR1 MNHEY and CDR2 SVGAGI. CDR3 size: 14 residues. V lost 2 bases, J lost 6 bases, and 6 bases stayed unmatched. The CDR3 is CASSYPGDSDGYTF. DNA for the CDR3: TGTGCCAGCAGTTACCCCGGGGACAGCGATGGCTACACCTTC.

V and J are TRBV10-1 and TRBJ1-1; no firm D call. CDR3 length: 12 amino acids. The germline V gene has CDR1 WNHNN and CDR2 SYGVQD (reference sequence). V lost 0 bases to trimming and J lost 8 bases, with 7 bases between them. This CDR3 is CASSESGREAFF. The CDR3 DNA follows: TGCGCCAGCAGTGAGTCCGGGAGGGAAGCTTTCTTT.

This chain uses TRBV2 with TRBJ1-4; D ambiguous. This CDR3 has 14 residues. The germline gives CDR1 SNHLY, CDR2 FYNNEI. Trimming pared 4 bases from V and 5 bases from J, leaving 11 bases between. The DNA of the CDR3 is TGTGCCAGCAGTGCGACCAGGTCGAATGAAAAACTGTTTTTT. Translated: CASSATRSNEKLFF.